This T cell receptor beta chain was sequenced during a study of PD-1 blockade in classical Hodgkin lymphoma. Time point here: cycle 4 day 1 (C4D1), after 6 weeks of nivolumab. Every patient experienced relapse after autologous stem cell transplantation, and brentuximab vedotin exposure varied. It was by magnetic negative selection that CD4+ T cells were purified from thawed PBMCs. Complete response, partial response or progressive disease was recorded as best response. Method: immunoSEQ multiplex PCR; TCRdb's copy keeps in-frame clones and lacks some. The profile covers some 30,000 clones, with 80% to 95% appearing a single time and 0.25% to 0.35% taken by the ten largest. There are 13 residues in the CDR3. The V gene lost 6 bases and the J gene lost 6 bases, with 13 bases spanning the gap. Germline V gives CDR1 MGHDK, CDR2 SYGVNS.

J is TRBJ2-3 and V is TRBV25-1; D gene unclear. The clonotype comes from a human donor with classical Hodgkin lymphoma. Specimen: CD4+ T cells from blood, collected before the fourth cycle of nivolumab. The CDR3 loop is CASRASGTDTQYF. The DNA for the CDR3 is TGTGCCAGCAGAGCGTCAGGTACGGATACGCAGTATTTT.